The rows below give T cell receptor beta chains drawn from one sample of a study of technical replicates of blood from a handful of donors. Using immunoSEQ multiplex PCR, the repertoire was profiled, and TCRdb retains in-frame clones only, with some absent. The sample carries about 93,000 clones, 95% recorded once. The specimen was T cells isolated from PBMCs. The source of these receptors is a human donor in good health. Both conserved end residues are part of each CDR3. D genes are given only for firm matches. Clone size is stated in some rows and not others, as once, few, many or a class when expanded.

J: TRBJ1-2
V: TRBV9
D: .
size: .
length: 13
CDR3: CASSAEGSYGYTF
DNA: TGTGCCAGCAGCGCCGAGGGTAGTTATGGCTACACCTTC

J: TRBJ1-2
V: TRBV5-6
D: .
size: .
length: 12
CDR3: CASSSGNYGYTF
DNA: TGTGCCAGCAGCTCGGGGAACTATGGCTACACCTTC

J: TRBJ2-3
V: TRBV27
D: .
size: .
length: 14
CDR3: CASSYGLGLPGRYF
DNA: TGTGCCAGCAGTTACGGGTTAGGACTCCCCGGTCGATATTTT

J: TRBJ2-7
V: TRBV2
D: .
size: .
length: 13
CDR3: CAGTTSGGYEQYF
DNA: TGTGCCGGAACAACTTCGGGCGGGTACGAGCAGTACTTC

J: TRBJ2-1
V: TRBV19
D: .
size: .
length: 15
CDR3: CASKRLISSYNEQFF
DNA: TGTGCCAGTAAGCGTCTCATCAGCTCCTACAATGAGCAGTTCTTC

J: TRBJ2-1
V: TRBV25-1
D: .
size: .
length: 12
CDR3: CAARGGAGEQFF
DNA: TGTGCCGCCAGAGGGGGGGCAGGGGAGCAGTTCTTC

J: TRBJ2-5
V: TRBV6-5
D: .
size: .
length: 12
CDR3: CASSYPGETQYF
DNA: TGTGCCAGCAGTTACCCCGGGGAGACCCAGTACTTC

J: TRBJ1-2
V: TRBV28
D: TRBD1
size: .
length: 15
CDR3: CASLPGTGINYGYTF
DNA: TGTGCCAGCTTACCCGGGACAGGGATAAACTATGGCTACACCTTC

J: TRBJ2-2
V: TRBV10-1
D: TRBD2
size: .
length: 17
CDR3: CASSENSVAGHTGELFF
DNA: TGCGCCAGCAGTGAGAATTCGGTAGCGGGGCATACCGGGGAGCTGTTTTTT

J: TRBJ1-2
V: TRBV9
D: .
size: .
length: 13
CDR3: CASSVSRSGPYTF
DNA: TGTGCCAGCAGCGTATCCCGATCCGGTCCCTACACCTTC

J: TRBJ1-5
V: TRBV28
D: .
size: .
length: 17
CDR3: CASSSHPRGKFNQPQHF
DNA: TGTGCCAGCAGTTCCCACCCCCGAGGGAAGTTCAATCAGCCCCAGCATTTT

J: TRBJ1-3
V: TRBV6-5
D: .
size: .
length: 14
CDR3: CASSYSKGGYTIYF
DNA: TGTGCCAGCAGTTACTCAAAGGGAGGGTACACCATATATTTT

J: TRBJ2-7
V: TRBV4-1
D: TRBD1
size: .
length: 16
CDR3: CASSQGDRDPRNEQYF
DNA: TGCGCCAGCAGCCAAGGGGACAGGGACCCCCGCAACGAGCAGTACTTC

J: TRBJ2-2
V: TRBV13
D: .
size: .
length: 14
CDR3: CASSRYRVTGELFF
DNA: TGTGCCAGCAGTAGATACAGGGTAACCGGGGAGCTGTTTTTT

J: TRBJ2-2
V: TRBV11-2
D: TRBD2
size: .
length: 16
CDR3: CASSLGTSGNTGELFF
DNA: TGTGCCAGCAGCTTAGGGACTAGCGGGAACACCGGGGAGCTGTTTTTT

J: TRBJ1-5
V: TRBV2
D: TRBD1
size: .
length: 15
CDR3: CASSPGQGTGEPQHF
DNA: TGTGCCAGCAGTCCGGGACAGGGGACCGGGGAGCCCCAGCATTTT

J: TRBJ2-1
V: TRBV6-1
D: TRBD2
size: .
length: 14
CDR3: CASRVAGGGNEQFF
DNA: TGTGCCAGCAGGGTAGCGGGAGGGGGGAATGAGCAGTTCTTC

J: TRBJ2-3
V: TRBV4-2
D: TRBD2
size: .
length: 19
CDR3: CASSQAFAGTSGETDTQYF
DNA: TGTGCCAGCAGCCAAGCCTTCGCCGGGACTAGCGGGGAAACAGATACGCAGTATTTT

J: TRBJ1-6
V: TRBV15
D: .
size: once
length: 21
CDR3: CATSRGRSGPNTYSYNSPLHF
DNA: TGTGCCACCAGCAGGGGGCGATCAGGTCCCAATACTTACTCCTATAATTCACCCCTCCACTTT

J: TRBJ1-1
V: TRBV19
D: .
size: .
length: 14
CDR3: CASSIIAGEAEAFF
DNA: TGTGCCAGTAGTATAATAGCAGGGGAAGCTGAAGCTTTCTTT

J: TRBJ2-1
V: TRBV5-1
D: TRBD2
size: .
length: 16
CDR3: CASSEGLAGGGNEQFF
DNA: TGCGCCAGCAGCGAGGGACTAGCGGGAGGTGGGAATGAGCAGTTCTTC

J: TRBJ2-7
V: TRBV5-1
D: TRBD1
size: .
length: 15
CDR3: CASSPSAGGVYEQYF
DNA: TGCGCCAGCAGCCCCTCCGCAGGGGGCGTCTACGAGCAGTACTTC